This T cell receptor beta chain was obtained from a study of T cell responses to AZD1222 COVID-19 vaccine. Overall study findings and caveats: Among vaccine-associated CD4 TCRs, coverage spanned spike, with dominance at 160-218 and 743-854.

The CDR3 has 18 residues. Deletions cut 0 bases from V and 0 bases from J, with 16 bases between. Germline-derived CDR1 and CDR2 are SGHRS and YFSETQ. The method was immunoSEQ multiplex PCR; TCRdb's version includes in-frame clones alone and lacks a portion of them. Seen here are about 160,000 clones, roughly nine tenths observed once, and the top ten hold 1.5% to 2%. Only a few counts were recorded for this clone. Its specificity is unknown. The clonotype originates from an adult in good health. The input for sequencing was peripheral blood, taken on day 0 of AZD1222 vaccination. The chain couples TRBV5-1 to TRBJ1-5; tentative D call: TRBD1 (5 bases). The CDR3 DNA sequence: TGCGCCAGCAGCTTGGACGGGGCCGGTCCTTATAGCAATCAGCCCCAGCATTTT. It codes for CASSLDGAGPYSNQPQHF.